The table lists the clone carrying this T cell receptor (beta chain) with a few counts. This specimen comes from a study of radiotherapy plus CTLA-4 blockade in lung cancer. With 6 bases clipped from V and 11 bases from J, the junction kept 11 bases outside the gene matches. Germline assignment: CDR1 MNHNY and CDR2 SVGAGI (reference sequence). This CDR3 contains 13 residues. Assay used: immunoSEQ multiplex PCR; TCRdb lists only in-frame clones, some missing. The sample contains roughly 78,000 clones, approximately 78% of which appear only once. Enrolled patients, whose metastatic non-small-cell lung cancer was chemo-refractory, received focal radiation plus CTLA-4 blockade with ipilimumab.

The source was peripheral blood, collected from a patient treated with radiotherapy plus ipilimumab. The chain uses TRBV6-6 and TRBJ1-1, with 8 bases aligning to TRBD1. The receptor was isolated from a human donor with non-small cell lung cancer who had a complete response to radiotherapy plus ipilimumab. The CDR3 DNA reads TGTGCCAGCAGGCCAGGGGGCGACCGCATCGCTTTCTTT. This sequence encodes CASRPGGDRIAFF.